This T cell receptor beta chain was sequenced in a study of PD-L1 blockade in urothelial cancer. Study-level findings and limits: Patients who had durable benefit saw their tumor-associated blood clones expand more at 3 weeks.

This CDR3 is built from 13 residues. Germline V gene lookup returns CDR1 SGHNT and CDR2 YYREEE (reference sequence). Deletions cut 4 bases from V and 0 bases from J, with 7 bases between. Repertoires were generated with immunoSEQ multiplex PCR, while TCRdb's copy carries only in-frame clones and drops some. The sample records tens of thousands of clones, roughly four fifths being singletons. Urothelial carcinoma in patients was locally advanced or metastatic. In its sample, this clone was seen a few times. Its antigen is unidentified. The TCR sequence derives from a man in his 70s with urothelial cancer. The source was PBMCs, collected around atezolizumab (anti-PD-L1) treatment. This chain connects TRBV5-4 to TRBJ1-1; D call uncertain. The DNA of the CDR3 is TGTGCCAGCAGCACACAGATGAACACTGAAGCTTTCTTT. Residues: CASSTQMNTEAFF. Combining the CDR3 with reference TRBV5-4 and TRBJ1-1 gives the whole variable domain ETGVTQSPTHLIKTRGQQVTLRCSSQSGHNTVSWYQQALGQGPQFIFQYYREEENGRGNFPPRFSGLQFPNYSSELNVNALELDDSALYLCASSTQMNTEAFFGQGTRLTVV.